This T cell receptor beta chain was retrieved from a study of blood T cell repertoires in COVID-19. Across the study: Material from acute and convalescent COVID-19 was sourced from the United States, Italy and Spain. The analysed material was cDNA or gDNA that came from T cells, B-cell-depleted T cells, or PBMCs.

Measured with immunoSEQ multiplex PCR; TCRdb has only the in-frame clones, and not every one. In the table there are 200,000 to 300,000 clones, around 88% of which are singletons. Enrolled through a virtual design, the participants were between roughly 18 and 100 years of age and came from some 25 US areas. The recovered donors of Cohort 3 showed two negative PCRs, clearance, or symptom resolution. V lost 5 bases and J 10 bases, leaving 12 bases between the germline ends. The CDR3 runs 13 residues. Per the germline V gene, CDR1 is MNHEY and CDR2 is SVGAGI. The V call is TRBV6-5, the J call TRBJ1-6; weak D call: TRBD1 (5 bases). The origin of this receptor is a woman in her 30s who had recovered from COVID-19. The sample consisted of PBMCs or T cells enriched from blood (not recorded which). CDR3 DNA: TGTGCCAGCAGTCGAGGGCGGGACTCACCCCTCCACTTT. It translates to CASSRGRDSPLHF.